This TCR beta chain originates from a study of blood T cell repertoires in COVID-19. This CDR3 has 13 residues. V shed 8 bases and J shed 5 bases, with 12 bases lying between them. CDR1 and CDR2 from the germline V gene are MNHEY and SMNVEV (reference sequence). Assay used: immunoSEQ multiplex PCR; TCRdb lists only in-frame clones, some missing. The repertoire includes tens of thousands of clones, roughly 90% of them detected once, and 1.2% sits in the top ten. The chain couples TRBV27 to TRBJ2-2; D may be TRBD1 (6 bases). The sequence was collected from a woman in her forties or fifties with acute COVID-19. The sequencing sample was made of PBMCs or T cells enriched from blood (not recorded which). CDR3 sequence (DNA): TGTGCCAGCCAGTCTAGGGGGACCGGGGAGCTGTTTTTT. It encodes CASQSRGTGELFF.